This T cell receptor (beta chain) was identified during a study of CD8 T cells in ankylosing spondylitis. This clonotype was seen many times. The CDR3 totals 15 residues. V lost 4 bases and J lost 5, with 12 bases in between. TCRdb reanalysed the 5' RACE reads using MiXCR and keeps one entry per CDR3 protein. The table has some 350,000 distinct CDR3 sequences, approximately 14% seen once. Sample: blood, either unsorted or a sorted T cell fraction (not recorded which). V is TRBV12-3 or TRBV12-4 and J is TRBJ1-6; D is uncertain. The sequence was obtained from a male donor with ankylosing spondylitis or in good health (not recorded which). In DNA, the CDR3 is TGTGCCAGCAGTTACGACGGGCCGAATAATTCACCCCTCCACTTT. Amino acid sequence: CASSYDGPNNSPLHF.